This TCR beta chain was identified in a study of response to subunit inactivated influenza vaccine. Overall study results and limits: Only a handful of new T cells, the authors suggested, are recruited with each seasonal influenza vaccination.

There are 17 residues in the CDR3. Germline CDR1 and CDR2: LNHNV and YYDKDF (reference sequence). Trimming cost V 1 base and J 0 bases, with 16 bases left between them. A remark on this clonotype: Its specificity is not known.

TCRdb re-analysed the RT-PCR reads in MiXCR, keeping a single row per CDR3 protein. The sample has around 570,000 distinct CDR3 sequences, less than 8% seen once. The V and J genes are TRBV15 and TRBJ2-7, with D hard to call. This specimen consisted of PBMCs from blood, obtained roughly 24 months after vaccination. This sequence was found in a man aged 50 to 75 who received an inactivated influenza vaccine. CDR3 DNA sequence: TGTGCCACCAGCAGAGGATTGGTGACTCAGAGCTCCTACGAGCAGTACTTC. As protein: CATSRGLVTQSSYEQYF.